The T cell receptor (beta chain) under discussion was sequenced for a study of identical twins. Study-level points and caveats: Zero-insertion analyses might be partly confounded by invariant T cells like MAIT and iNKT. Models predicted less out-of-frame TCR alpha sharing in monozygotic twins than was found. Weaker excess sharing between twins was seen in beta out-of-frame sequences.

Addition of a universal primer site occurred through template switching, and cDNA carried unique molecular identifiers. TCRdb reanalysed the 5' RACE reads using MiXCR and keeps one entry per CDR3 protein. The sample has about 1.7 million distinct CDR3 sequences, roughly 35% seen once. This clonotype was observed a few times. As yet, its antigen is unknown. Material for sequencing was cord blood. This TCR derives from a newborn girl in good health.

CDR3 residues: CASSLGQGVPYGYTF. In nucleotides, the CDR3 is TGCGCCAGCAGCCTTGGACAGGGGGTGCCTTATGGCTACACCTTC. J is TRBJ1-2 and V is TRBV5-1; 10 bases are shared with TRBD1. Germline V gene data show CDR1 as SGHRS and CDR2 as YFSETQ. The CDR3 has 15 residues. After removal of 4 bases from V and 5 bases from J, the junction contained 8 bases not matched to a gene.